These 3 T cell receptor beta chains were all obtained from the same sample, sequenced in a study of human thymus T cells. Repertoires were generated with immunoSEQ multiplex PCR, while TCRdb's copy carries only in-frame clones and drops some. Counted here are under 95,000 clones, 90% to 95% occurring once; the ten biggest clones make up about 0.032%. Thymic material originated from resections removed in the course of corrective heart surgery. Input material: thymus tissue. Receptor source: a girl younger than two with a congenital heart defect but otherwise immunologically healthy.

The V and J genes are TRBV6-5 and TRBJ2-4; a possible D gene is TRBD1 (5 bases). The CDR3 runs 13 residues. The V gene's germline CDR1 is MNHEY and CDR2 SVGAGI. Trimming took 6 bases from V and 0 from J, leaving 6 bases between them. The CDR3, as DNA: TGTGCCAGCAGGGGGCAAGCCAAAAACATTCAGTACTTC. Translating it yields CASRGQAKNIQYF.

J is TRBJ1-5 and V is TRBV4-1; D is unresolved. The germline V gene has CDR1 MGHRA and CDR2 YSYEKL. Trimming stripped 5 bases from V and 2 bases from J, with 25 bases between. This CDR3 region has 19 residues. CDR3 coding DNA: TGCGCCAGCAGCACCGGCCTCAGAAGCATCCCAGGAGGCAATCAGCCCCAGCATTTT. This sequence encodes CASSTGLRSIPGGNQPQHF.

The CDR3 sequence is CASSSVKEAFF. The CDR3 DNA is TGTGCCAGCAGCTCGGTGAAGGAGGCTTTCTTT. The V and J genes are TRBV7-9 and TRBJ1-1; no firm D call. This CDR3 has 11 residues. V was trimmed by 4 bases and J by 11 bases, leaving 11 bases between them. CDR1 and CDR2 from the germline V gene are SEHNR and FQNEAQ (reference sequence).